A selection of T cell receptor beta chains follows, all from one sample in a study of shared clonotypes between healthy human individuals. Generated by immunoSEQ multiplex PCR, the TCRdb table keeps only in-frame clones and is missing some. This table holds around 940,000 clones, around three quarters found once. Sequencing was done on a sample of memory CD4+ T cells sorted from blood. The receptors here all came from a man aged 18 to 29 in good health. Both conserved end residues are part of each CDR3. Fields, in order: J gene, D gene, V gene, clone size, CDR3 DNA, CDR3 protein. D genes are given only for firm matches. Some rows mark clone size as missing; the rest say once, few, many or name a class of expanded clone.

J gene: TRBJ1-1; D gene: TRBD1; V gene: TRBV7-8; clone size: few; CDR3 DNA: TGTGCCAGCAGCTCACCCCGGACAGGGGCGGACACTGAAGCTTTCTTT; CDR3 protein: CASSSPRTGADTEAFF
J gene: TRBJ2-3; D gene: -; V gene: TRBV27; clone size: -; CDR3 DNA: TGTGCCAGCAGCAGACTCCCCACCGTTACGCAGTATTTT; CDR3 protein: CASSRLPTVTQYF
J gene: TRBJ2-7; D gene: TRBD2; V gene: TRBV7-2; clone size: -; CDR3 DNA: TGTGCCAGCAGCCCATTGGGGGGGAGTTCCTACGAGCAGTACTTC; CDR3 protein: CASSPLGGSSYEQYF
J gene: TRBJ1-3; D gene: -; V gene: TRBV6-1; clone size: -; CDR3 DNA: TGTGCCAGCAGGAGAGGAAACTCTGGAAACACCATATATTTT; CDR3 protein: CASRRGNSGNTIYF
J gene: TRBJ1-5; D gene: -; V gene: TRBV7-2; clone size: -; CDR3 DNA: TGTGCCAGCAGCTTAGGTAGGGGAGCCAATCAGCCCCAGCATTTT; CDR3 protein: CASSLGRGANQPQHF
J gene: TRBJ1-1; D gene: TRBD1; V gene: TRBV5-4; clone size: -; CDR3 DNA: TGTGCCAGCGGACAACAGGGGATGAACACTGAAGCTTTCTTT; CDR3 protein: CASGQQGMNTEAFF
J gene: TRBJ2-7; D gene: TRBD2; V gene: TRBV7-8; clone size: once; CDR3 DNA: TGTGCCAGCAGCTTATCTAGCGGGGGAATTCACGAGCAGTACTTC; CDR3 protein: CASSLSSGGIHEQYF
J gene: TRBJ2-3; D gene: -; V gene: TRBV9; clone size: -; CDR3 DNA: TGTGCCAGCAGCGTAGGCCCCTTTCGTCGGGGTCTGGGCACAGATACGCAGTATTTT; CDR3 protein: CASSVGPFRRGLGTDTQYF
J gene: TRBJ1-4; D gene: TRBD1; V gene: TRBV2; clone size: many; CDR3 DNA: TGTGCCAGCAGTGACGGGACAGGGAATGAAAAACTGTTTTTT; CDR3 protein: CASSDGTGNEKLFF
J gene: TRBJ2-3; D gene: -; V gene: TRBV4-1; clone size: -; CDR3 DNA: TGCGCCAGCAGCCAAGCCCCGGACAGTTTGGGGACAGATACGCAGTATTTT; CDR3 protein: CASSQAPDSLGTDTQYF
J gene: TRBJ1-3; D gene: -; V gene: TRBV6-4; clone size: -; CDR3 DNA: TGTGCCAGCAGTGCAGACTCTGGAAACACCATATATTTT; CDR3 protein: CASSADSGNTIYF
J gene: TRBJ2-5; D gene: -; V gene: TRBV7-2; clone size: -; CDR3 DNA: TGTGCCAGCAGCTTAAGTGGATCTCAAGAGACCCAGTACTTC; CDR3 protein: CASSLSGSQETQYF
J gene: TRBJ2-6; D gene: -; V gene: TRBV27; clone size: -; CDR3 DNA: TGTGCCAGCAGTATCAGGGGCTCTGGGGCCAACGTCCTGACTTTC; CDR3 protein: CASSIRGSGANVLTF
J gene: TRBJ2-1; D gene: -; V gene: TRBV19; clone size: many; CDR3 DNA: TGTGCCAGTAGTATGGGGGGCGCCTCCTACAATGAGCAGTTCTTC; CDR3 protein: CASSMGGASYNEQFF
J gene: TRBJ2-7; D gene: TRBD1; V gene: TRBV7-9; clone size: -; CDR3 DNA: TGTGCCAGCAGCATCGGTTGGGACAGGGAAAACGAGCAGTACTTC; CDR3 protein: CASSIGWDRENEQYF
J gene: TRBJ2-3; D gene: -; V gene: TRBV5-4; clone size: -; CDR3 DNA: TGTGCCAGCAGCTTAATTTCAGGGACAGATACGCAGTATTTT; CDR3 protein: CASSLISGTDTQYF
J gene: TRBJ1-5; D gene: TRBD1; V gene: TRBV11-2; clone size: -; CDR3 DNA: TGTGCCAGCAGCTATACGACAGGGCCGAATCAGCCCCAGCATTTT; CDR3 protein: CASSYTTGPNQPQHF
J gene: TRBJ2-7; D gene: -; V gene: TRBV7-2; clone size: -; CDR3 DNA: TGTGCCAGCAGACGTGTCGTTGGACCTTCCTACGAGCAGTACTTC; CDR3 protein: CASRRVVGPSYEQYF
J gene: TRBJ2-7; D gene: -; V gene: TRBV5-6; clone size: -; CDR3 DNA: TGTGCCAGCAGCTTGGTTCCGGGTCCCTACGAGCAGTACTTC; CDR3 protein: CASSLVPGPYEQYF
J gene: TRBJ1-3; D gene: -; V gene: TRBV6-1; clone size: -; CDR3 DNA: TGTGCCAGCAACGGGGGCGGAAACACCATATATTTT; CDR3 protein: CASNGGGNTIYF
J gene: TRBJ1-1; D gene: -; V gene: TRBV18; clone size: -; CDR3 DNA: TGTGCCAGCTCAGGGGGACCGAACACTGAAGCTTTCTTT; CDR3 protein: CASSGGPNTEAFF
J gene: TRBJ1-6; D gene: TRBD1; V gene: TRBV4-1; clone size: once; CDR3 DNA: TGCGCCAGCAGCCAAGGGACAGGGAGCTCCTATAATTCACCCCTCCACTTT; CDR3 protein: CASSQGTGSSYNSPLHF
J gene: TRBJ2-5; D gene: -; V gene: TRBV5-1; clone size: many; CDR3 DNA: TGCGCCAGCAGCTTGGCCGGGAACGGAGAAGAGACCCAGTACTTC; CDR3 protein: CASSLAGNGEETQYF
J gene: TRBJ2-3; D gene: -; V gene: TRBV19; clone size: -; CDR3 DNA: TGTGCCAGTGAAGCGGACCCCACAGATACGCAGTATTTT; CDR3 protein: CASEADPTDTQYF
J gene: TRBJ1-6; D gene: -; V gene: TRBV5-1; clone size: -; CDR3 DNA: TGCGCCAGCAGCTTGGGACAGAGTAATTCACCCCTCCACTTT; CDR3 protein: CASSLGQSNSPLHF
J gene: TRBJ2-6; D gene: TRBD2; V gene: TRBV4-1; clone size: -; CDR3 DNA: TGCGCCAGCAGCCAAGAGTGGCGGGGGGCCAGCTCTGGGGCCAACGTCCTGACTTTC; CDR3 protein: CASSQEWRGASSGANVLTF
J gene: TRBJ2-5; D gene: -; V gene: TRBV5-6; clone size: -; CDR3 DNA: TGTGCCAGCAGCTTGGTTCCCCAGGTGGGGTCGAGGGAGACCCAGTACTTC; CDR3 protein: CASSLVPQVGSRETQYF
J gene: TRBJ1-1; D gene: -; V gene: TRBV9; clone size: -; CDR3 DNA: TGTGCCAGCAGAAAGGACAGTCTGATGGGAGAAGCTTTCTTT; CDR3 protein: CASRKDSLMGEAFF
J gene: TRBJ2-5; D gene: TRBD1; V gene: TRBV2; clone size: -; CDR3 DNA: TGTGCCAGCACCCCCACCCGACAGGGGGAGACCCAGTACTTC; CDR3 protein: CASTPTRQGETQYF
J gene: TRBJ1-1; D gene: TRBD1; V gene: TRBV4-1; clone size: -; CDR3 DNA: TGCGCCAGCAGCCAAGATGGGGGGACAGGAACAACTGAAGCTTTCTTT; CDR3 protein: CASSQDGGTGTTEAFF
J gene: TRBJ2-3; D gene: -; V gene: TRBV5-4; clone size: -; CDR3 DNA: TGTGCCAGCAGCTTGGACGCAGATACGCAGTATTTT; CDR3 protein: CASSLDADTQYF
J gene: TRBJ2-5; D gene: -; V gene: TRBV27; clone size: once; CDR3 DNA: TGTGCCAGCAGTTTATCAAGGGGCGCGGAAGAGACCCAGTACTTC; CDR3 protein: CASSLSRGAEETQYF
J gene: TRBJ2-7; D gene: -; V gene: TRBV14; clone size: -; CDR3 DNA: TGTGCCAGCAGCCAAGGTTGGGGCCACTACGAGCAGTACTTC; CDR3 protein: CASSQGWGHYEQYF
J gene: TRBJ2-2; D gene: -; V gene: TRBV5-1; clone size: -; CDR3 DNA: TGCGCCAGCAGCTTGGCCAAGGCAGGAAGGACCGGGGAGCTGTTTTTT; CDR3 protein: CASSLAKAGRTGELFF
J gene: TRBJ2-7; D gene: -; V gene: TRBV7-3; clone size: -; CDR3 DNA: TGTGCCAGCAGCTCCGGGCCTTACTACGAGCAGTACTTC; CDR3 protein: CASSSGPYYEQYF
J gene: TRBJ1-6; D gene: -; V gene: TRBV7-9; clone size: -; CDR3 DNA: TGTGCCAGCAGCTCCGACGCAGATTCACCCCTCCACTTT; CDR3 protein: CASSSDADSPLHF
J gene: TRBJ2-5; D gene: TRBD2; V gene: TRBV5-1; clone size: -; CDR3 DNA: TGCGCCAGCAGCTCCACTAGCGGGGGCCAAGAGACCCAGTACTTC; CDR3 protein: CASSSTSGGQETQYF
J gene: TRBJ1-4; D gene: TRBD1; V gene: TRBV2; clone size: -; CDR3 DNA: TGTGCCACCCAGGGACAGGGGAAAGCTAATGAAAAACTGTTTTTT; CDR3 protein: CATQGQGKANEKLFF
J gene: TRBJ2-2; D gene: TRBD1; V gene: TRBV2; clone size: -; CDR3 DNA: TGTGCCAGCGCCCCGGGGACAGGGGACACCGGGGAGCTGTTTTTT; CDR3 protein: CASAPGTGDTGELFF